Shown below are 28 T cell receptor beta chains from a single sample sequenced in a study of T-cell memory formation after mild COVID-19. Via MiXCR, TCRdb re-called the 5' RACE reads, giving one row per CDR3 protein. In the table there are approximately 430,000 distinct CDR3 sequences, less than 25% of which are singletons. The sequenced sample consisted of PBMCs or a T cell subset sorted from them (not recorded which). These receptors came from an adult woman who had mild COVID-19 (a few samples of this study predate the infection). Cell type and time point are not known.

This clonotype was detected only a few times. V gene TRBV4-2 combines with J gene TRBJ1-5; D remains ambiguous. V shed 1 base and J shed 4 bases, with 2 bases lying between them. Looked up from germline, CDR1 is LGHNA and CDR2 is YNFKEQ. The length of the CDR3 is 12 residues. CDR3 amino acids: CASSQVNQPQHF. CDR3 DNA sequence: TGTGCCAGCAGCCAAGTTAATCAGCCCCAGCATTTT.

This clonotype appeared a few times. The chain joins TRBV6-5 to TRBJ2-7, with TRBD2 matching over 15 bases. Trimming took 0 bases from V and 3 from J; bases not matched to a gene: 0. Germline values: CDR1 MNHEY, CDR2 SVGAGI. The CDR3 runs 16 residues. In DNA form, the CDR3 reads TGTGCCAGCAGTTACTCGGGACTAGCGGGAGGCTACGAGCAGTACTTC. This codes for CASSYSGLAGGYEQYF.

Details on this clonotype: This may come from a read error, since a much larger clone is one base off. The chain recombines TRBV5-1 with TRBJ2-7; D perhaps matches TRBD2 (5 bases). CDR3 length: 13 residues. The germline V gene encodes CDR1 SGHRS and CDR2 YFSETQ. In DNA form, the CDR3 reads TGCGCCAGAAGCTTCCCCGAGGGAATCGAGCAGTACTTC. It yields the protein CARSFPEGIEQYF.

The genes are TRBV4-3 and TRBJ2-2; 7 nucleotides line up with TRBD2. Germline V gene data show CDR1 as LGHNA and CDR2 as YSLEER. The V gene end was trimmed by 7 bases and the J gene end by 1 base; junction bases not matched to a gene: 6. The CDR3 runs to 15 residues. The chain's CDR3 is CASTGGWGNTGELFF. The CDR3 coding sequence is TGCGCCAGCACCGGGGGGTGGGGGAACACCGGGGAGCTGTTTTTT.

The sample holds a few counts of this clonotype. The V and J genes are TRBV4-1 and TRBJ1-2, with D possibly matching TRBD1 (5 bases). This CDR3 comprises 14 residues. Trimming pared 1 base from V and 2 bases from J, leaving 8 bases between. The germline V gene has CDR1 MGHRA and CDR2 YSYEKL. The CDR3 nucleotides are TGCGCCAGCAGCCAAGTTGAGGGGAACTATGGCTACACCTTC. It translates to CASSQVEGNYGYTF.

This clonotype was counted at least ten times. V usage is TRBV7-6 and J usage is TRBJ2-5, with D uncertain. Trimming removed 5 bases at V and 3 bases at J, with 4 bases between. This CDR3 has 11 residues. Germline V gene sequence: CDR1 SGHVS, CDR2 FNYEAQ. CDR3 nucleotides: TGTGCCAGCAGCCCCAAAGAGACCCAGTACTTC. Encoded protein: CASSPKETQYF.

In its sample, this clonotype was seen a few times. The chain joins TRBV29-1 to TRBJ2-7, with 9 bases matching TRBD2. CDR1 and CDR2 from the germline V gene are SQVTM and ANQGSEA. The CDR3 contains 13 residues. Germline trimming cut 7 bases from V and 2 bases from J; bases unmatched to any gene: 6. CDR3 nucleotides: TGCAGCGCTGAGGGACTAGCTCCCTACGAGCAGTACTTC. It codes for CSAEGLAPYEQYF.

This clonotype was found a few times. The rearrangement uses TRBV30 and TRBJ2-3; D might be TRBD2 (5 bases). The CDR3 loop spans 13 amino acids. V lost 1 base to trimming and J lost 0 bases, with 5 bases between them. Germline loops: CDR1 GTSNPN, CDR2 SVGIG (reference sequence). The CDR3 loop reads CAWSAGSTDTQYF. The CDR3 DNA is TGTGCCTGGAGTGCGGGGAGCACAGATACGCAGTATTTT.

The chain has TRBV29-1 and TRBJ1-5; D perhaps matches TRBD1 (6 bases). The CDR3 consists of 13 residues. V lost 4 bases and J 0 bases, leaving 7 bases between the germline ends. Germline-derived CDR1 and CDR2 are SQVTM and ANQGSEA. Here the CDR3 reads CSVAGDSNQPQHF. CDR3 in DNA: TGCAGCGTTGCAGGGGATAGCAATCAGCCCCAGCATTTT.

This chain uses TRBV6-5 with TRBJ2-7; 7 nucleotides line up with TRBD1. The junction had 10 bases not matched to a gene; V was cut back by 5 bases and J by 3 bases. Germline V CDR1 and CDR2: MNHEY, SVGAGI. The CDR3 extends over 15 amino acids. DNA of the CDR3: TGTGCCAGCAGTAGAAGCCAGGGGGTATTCTACGAGCAGTACTTC. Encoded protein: CASSRSQGVFYEQYF.

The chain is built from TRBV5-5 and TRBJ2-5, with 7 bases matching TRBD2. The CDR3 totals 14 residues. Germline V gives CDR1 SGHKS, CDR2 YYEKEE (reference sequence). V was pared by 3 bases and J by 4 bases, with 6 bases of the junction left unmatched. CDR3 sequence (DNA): TGTGCCAGCAGCTCCTGGGGAGGGCGAGAGACCCAGTACTTC. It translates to CASSSWGGRETQYF.

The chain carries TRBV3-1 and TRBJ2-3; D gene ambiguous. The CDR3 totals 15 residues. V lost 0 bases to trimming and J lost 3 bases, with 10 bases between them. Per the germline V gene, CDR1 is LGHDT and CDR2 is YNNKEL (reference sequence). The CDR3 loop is CASSQDDLRTDTQYF. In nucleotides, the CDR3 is TGTGCCAGCAGCCAAGACGATCTAAGAACAGATACGCAGTATTTT.

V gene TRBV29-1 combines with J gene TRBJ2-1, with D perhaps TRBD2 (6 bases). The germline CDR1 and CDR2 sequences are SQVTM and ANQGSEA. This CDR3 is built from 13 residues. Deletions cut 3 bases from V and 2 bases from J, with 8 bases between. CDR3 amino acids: CSVDGGAYNEQFF. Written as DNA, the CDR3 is TGCAGCGTTGATGGCGGGGCCTACAATGAGCAGTTCTTC.

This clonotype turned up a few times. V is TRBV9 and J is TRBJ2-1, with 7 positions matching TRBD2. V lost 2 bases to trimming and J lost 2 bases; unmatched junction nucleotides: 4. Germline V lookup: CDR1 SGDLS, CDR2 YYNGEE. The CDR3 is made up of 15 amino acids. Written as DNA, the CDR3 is TGTGCCAGCAGCGTCGGACTAGGCACCTACAATGAGCAGTTCTTC. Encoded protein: CASSVGLGTYNEQFF.

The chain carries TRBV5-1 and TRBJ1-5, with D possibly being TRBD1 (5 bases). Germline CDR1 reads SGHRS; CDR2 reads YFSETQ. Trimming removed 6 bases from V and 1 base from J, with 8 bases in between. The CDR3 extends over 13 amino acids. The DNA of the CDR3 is TGCGCCAGCATCTACAGGAGCAATCAGCCCCAGCATTTT. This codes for CASIYRSNQPQHF.

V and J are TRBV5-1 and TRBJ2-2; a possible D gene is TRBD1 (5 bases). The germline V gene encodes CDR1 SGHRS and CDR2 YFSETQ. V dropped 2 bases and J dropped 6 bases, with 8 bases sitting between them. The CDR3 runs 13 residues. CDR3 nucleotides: TGCGCCAGCAGCTTCCAGGGCGCCGGGGAGCTGTTTTTT. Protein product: CASSFQGAGELFF. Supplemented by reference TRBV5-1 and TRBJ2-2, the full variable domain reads KAGVTQTPRYLIKTRGQQVTLSCSPISGHRSVSWYQQTPGQGLQFLFEYFSETQRNKGNFPGRFSGRQFSNSRSEMNVSTLELGDSALYLCASSFQGAGELFFGEGSRLTVL.

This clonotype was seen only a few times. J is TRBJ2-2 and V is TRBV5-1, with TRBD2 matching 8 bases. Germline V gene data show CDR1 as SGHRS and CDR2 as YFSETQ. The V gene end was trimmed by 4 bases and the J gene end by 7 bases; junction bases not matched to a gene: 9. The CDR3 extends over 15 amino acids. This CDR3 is CASSRTIAGRGELFF. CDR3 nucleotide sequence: TGCGCCAGCAGCCGGACTATAGCGGGACGCGGGGAGCTGTTTTTT.

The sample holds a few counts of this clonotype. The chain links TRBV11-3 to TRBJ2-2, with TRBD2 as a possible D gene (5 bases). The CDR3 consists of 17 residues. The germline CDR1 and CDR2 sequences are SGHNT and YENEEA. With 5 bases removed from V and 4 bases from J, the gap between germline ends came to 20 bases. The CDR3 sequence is CASSPPNHIGSTGELFF. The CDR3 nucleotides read TGTGCCAGCAGCCCCCCAAACCACATAGGGAGCACCGGGGAGCTGTTTTTT.

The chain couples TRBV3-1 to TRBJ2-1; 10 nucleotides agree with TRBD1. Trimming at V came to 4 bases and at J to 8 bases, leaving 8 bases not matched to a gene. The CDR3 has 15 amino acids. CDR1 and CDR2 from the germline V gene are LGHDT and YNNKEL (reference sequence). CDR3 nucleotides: TGTGCCAGCAGCCTCAGAGCGACAGGGGGCGATGAGCAGTTCTTC. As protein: CASSLRATGGDEQFF.

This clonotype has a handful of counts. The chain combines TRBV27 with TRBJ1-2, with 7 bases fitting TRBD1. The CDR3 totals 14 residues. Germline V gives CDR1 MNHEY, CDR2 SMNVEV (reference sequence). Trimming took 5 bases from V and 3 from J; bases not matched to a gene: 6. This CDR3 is CASSPGQVDYGYTF. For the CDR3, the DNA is TGTGCCAGCAGTCCCGGACAGGTGGACTATGGCTACACCTTC.

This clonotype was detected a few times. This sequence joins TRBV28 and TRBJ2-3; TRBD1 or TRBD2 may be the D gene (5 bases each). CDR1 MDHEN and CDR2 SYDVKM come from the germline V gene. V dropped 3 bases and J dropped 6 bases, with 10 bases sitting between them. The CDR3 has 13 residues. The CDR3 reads CASSLGTLDTQYF. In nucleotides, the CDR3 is TGTGCCAGCAGTTTGGGGACCCTCGATACGCAGTATTTT.

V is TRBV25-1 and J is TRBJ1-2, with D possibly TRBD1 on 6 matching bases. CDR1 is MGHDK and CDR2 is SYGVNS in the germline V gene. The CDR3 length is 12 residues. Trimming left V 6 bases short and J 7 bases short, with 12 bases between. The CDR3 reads CASRQGPAGYTF. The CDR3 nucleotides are TGTGCCAGCAGGCAGGGGCCTGCTGGCTACACCTTC.

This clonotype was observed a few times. The CDR3 coding sequence is TGTGCCAGCAGCTTAGATTGGATCCTAGACGAGCAGTACTTC. This encodes CASSLDWILDEQYF. This chain joins TRBV7-8 and TRBJ2-7; unclear D gene. CDR1 and CDR2 from the germline V gene are SGHVS and FQNEAQ. Trimming removed 1 base from V and 5 bases from J, with 12 bases in between. The CDR3 consists of 14 residues. Complete variable domain (other parts from reference TRBV7-8 and TRBJ2-7): GAGVSQSPRYKVAKRGQDVALRCDPISGHVSLFWYQQALGQGPEFLTYFQNEAQLDKSGLPSDRFFAERPEGSVSTLKIQRTQQEDSAVYLCASSLDWILDEQYFGPGTRLTVT.

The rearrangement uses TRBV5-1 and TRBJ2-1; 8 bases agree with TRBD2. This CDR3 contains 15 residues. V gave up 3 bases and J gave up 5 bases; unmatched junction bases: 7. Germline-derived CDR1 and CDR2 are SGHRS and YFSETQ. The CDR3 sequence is CASSSQAGGHNEQFF. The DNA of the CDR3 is TGCGCCAGCAGCTCCCAGGCGGGGGGACACAATGAGCAGTTCTTC. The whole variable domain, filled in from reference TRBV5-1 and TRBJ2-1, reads KAGVTQTPRYLIKTRGQQVTLSCSPISGHRSVSWYQQTPGQGLQFLFEYFSETQRNKGNFPGRFSGRQFSNSRSEMNVSTLELGDSALYLCASSSQAGGHNEQFFGPGTRLTVL.

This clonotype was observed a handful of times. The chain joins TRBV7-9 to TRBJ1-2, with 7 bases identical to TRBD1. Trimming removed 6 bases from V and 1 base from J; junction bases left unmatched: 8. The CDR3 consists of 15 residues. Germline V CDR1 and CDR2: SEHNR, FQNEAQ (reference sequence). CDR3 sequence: CASSLTDRDNYGYTF. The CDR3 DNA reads TGTGCCAGCAGTTTAACCGACAGGGATAACTATGGCTACACCTTC. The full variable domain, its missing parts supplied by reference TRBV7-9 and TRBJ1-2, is DTGVSQNPRHKITKRGQNVTFRCDPISEHNRLYWYRQTLGQGPEFLTYFQNEAQLEKSRLLSDRFSAERPKGSFSTLEIQRTEQGDSAMYLCASSLTDRDNYGYTFGSGTRLTVV.

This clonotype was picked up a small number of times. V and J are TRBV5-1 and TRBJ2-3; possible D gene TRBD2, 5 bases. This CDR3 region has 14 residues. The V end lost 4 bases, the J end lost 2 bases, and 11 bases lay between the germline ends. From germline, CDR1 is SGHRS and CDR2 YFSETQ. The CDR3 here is CASSASPSTDTQYF. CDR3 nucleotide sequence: TGCGCCAGCAGCGCTAGCCCTTCCACAGATACGCAGTATTTT.

CDR3 region: CASSQGGSYNSPLHF. Written as DNA, the CDR3 is TGTGCCAGCAGCCAAGGGGGCTCCTATAATTCACCCCTCCACTTT. The genes are TRBV9 and TRBJ1-6; possible D gene TRBD1, 6 bases. Germline CDR1 reads SGDLS; CDR2 reads YYNGEE. This CDR3 comprises 15 residues. V was cut by 4 bases and J by 0 bases, with 8 bases left in between.

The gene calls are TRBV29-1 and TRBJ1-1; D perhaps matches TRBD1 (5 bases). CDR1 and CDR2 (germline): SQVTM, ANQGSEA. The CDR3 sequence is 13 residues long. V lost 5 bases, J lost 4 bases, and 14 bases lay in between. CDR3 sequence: CSVTQDIGTEAFF. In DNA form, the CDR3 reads TGCAGCGTTACCCAGGACATCGGCACTGAAGCTTTCTTT. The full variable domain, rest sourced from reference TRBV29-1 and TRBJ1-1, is SAVISQKPSRDICQRGTSLTIQCQVDSQVTMMFWYRQQPGQSLTLIATANQGSEATYESGFVIDKFPISRPNLTFSTLTVSNMSPEDSSIYLCSVTQDIGTEAFFGQGTRLTVV.